This TCR beta chain is drawn from a study of Ad26.COV2.S vaccination and SARS-CoV-2 variants. Assay used: immunoSEQ multiplex PCR; TCRdb lists only in-frame clones, some missing. Of 330,000 or so clones in the sample, 90% were seen once. This CDR3 has 15 residues. Germline CDR1 MNHEY, CDR2 SMNVEV (reference sequence). Deletions cut 5 bases from V and 9 bases from J, with 22 bases between. Regarding treatment: 15 to 20 received Ad26.COV2.S at low or high dose, single or two shots; about 5 received placebo; per-sample allocation not given. After the first vaccine or placebo injection, samples were drawn on day 63.

V gene TRBV27 combines with J gene TRBJ1-1; maybe TRBD1 (6 bases). This clonotype was sampled from a person aged 18-60 years who received the Ad26.COV2.S COVID-19 vaccine or a placebo. Here the sequenced sample was peripheral blood, taken in a trial of Ad26.COV2.S vaccine versus placebo. As DNA, the CDR3 is TGTGCCAGCAGTCCCCGTCTGGGGGGGCTGCTGAAAGCTTTCTTT. Translating gives CASSPRLGGLLKAFF.